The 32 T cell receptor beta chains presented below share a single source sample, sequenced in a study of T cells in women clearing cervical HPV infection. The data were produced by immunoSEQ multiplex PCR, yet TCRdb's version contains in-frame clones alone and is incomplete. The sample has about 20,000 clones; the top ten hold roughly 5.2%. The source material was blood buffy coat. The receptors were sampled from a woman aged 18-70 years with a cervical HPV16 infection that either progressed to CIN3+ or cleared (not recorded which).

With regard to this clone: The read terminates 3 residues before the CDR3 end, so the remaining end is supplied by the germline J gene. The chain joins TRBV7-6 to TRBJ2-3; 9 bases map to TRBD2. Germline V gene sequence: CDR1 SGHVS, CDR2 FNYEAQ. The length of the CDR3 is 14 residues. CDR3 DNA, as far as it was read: TGTGCCAGCAGCCTTAGCGGGGGCAGTCAGCCG. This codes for CASSLSGGSQP. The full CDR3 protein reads CASSLSGGSQPQYF.

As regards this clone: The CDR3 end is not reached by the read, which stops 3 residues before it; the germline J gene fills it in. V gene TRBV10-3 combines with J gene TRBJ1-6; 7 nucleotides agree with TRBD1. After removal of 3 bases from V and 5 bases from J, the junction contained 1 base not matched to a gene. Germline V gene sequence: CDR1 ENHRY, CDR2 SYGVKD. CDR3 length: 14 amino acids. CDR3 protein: CAISEGQDNSPLHF. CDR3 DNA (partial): TGTGCCATCAGTGAAGGACAGGATAATTCACCC.

CDR3 amino acids: CASSGTGDNEKLFF. CDR3 DNA, as far as it was read: TGTGCCAGTAGTGGTACAGGTGATAATGAAAAG. This chain links TRBV19 with TRBJ2-2; D perhaps matches TRBD1 (5 bases). Coverage ceases 3 residues before the CDR3 finishes, and the germline J gene fills in the end. This CDR3 has 14 residues. Germline CDR1 LNHDA, CDR2 SQIVND (reference sequence).

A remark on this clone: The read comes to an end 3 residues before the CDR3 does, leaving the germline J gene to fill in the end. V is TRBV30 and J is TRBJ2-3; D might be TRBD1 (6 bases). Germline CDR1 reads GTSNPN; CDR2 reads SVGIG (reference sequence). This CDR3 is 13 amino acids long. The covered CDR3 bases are TGTGCCTGGAGTATGGGGACATTTCAGCCG. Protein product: CAWSMGTFQP. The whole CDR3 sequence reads CAWSMGTFQPQYF.

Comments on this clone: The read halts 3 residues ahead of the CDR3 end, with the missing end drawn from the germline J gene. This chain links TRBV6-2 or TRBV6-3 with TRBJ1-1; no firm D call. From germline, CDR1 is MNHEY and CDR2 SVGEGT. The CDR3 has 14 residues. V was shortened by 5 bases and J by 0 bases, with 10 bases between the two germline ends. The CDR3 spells CASSLSRMNTEAFF. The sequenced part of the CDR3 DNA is TGTGCCAGCAGTCTGTCCAGGATGAACACTGAA.

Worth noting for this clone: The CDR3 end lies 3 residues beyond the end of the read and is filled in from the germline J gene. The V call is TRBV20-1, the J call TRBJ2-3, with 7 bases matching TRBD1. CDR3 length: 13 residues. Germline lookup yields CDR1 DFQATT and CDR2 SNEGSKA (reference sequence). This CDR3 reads CSATATGRETQYF. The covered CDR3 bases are TGCAGTGCTACCGCGACAGGGAGAGAGACG.

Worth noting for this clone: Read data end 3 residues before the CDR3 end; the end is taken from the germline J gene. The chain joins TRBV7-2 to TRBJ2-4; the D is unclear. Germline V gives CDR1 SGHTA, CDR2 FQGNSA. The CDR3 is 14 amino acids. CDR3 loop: CASSLVFYPQSQYF. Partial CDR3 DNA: TGTGCCAGCAGCTTAGTATTCTATCCTCAAAGT. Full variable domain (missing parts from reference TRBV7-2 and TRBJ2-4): GAGVSQSPSNKVTEKGKDVELRCDPISGHTALYWYRQSLGQGLEFLIYFQGNSAPDKSGLPSDRFSAERTGGSVSTLTIQRTQQEDSAVYLCASSLVFYPQSQYFGAGTRLSVL.

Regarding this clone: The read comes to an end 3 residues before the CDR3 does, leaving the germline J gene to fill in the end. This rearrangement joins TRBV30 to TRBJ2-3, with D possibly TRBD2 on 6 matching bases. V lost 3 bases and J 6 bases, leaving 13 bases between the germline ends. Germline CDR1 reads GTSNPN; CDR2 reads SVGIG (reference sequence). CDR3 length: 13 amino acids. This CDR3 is CAWRAVGTDTQYF. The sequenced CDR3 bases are TGTGCCTGGAGGGCGGTGGGGACTGATACG. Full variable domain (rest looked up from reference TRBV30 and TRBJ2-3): SQTIHQWPATLVQPVGSPLSLECTVEGTSNPNLYWYRQAAGRGLQLLFYSVGIGQISSEVPQNLSASRPQDRQFILSSKKLLLSDSGFYLCAWRAVGTDTQYFGPGTRLTVL.

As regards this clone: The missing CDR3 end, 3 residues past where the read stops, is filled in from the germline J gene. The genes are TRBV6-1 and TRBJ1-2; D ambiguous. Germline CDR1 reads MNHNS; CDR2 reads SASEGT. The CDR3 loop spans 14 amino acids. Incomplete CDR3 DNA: TGTGCCAGCAGTGGAACGGACCATGCGGGGAGC. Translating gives CASSGTDHAGS. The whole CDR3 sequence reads CASSGTDHAGSYTF.

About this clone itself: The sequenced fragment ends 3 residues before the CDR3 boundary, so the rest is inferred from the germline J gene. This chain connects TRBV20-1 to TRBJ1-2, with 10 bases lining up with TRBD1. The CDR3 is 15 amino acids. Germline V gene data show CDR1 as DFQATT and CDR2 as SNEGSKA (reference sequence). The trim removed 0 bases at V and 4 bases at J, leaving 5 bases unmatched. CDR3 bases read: TGCAGTGCTAGAGAGTCGGGACAGGGGTTCTATGGC. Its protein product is CSARESGQGFYG. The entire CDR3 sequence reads CSARESGQGFYGYTF.

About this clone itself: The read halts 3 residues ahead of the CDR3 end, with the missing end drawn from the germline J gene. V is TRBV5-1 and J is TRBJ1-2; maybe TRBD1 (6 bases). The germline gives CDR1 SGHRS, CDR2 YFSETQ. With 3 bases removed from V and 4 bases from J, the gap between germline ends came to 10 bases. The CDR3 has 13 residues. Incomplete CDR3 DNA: TGCGCCAGCAGCTGGGAACAGGGCTATGGC. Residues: CASSWEQGYG. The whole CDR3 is CASSWEQGYGYTF.

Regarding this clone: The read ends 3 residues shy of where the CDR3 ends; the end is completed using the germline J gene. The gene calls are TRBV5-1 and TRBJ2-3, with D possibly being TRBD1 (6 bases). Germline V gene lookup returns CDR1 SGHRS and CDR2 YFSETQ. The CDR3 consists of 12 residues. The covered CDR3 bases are TGCGCCAGCGGGACGAACAGGGAAGCG. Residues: CASGTNREA. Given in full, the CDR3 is CASGTNREAQYF.

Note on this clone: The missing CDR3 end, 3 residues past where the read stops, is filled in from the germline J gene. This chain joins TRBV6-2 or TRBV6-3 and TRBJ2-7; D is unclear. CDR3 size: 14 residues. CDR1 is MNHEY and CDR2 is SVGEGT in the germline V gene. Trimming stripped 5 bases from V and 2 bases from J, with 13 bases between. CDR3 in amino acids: CASSLPFETYEQYF. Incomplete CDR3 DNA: TGTGCCAGCAGTCTACCCTTTGAAACCTACGAG.

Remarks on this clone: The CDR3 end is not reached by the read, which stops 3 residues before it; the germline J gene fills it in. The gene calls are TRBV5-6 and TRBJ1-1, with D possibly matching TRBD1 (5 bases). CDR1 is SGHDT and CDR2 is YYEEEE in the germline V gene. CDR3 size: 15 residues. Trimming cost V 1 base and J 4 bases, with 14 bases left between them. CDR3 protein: CASSLFGGAATEAFF. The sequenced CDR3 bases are TGTGCCAGCAGCTTGTTTGGCGGGGCGGCCACTGAA.

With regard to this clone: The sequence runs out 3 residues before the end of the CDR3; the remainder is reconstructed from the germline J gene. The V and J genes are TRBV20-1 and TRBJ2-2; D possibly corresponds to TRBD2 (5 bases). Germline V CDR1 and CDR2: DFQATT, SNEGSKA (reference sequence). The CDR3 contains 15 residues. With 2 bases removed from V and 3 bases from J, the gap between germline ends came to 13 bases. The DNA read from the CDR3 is TGCAGTGCTAGAAGGACTCGGTCCTACACCGGGGAG. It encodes CSARRTRSYTGE. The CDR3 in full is CSARRTRSYTGELFF.

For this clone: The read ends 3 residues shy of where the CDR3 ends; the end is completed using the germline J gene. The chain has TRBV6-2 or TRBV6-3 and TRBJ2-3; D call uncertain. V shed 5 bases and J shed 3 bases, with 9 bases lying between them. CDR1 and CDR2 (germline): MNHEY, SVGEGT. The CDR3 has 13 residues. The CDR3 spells CASSHRETDTQYF. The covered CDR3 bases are TGTGCCAGCAGTCACAGAGAAACAGATACG.

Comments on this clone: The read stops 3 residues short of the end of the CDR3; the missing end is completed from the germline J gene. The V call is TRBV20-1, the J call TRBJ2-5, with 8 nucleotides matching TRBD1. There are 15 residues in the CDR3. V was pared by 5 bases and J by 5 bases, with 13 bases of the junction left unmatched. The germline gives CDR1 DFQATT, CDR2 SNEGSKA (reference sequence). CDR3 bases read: TGCAGTGCTCGCCAGGGGGCAAGCCCAAAGGAGACC. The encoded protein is CSARQGASPKET. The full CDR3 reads CSARQGASPKETQYF.

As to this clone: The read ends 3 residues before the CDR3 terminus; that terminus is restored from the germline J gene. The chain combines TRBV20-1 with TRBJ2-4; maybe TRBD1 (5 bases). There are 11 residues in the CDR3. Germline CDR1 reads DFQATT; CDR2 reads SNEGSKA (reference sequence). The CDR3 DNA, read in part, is TGCAGTGCTAGAAGGGGCCCTGGT. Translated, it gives CSARRGPG. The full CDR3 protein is CSARRGPGQYF.

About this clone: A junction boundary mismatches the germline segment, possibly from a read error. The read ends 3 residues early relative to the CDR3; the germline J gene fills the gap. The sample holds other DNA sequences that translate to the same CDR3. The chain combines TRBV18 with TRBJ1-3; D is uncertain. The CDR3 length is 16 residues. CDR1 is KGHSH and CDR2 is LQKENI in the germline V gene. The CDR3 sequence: CASSPRLVNSGNTIYF. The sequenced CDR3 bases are TGTGCCAGCTCACCAAGACTGGTGAACTCTGGAAACACG.

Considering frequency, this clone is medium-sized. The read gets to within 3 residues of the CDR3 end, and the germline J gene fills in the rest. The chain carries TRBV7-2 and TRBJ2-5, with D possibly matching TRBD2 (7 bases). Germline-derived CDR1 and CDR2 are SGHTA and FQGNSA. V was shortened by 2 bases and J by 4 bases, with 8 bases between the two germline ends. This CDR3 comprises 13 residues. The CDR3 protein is CASSLRGGETQYF. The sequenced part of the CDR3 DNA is TGTGCCAGCAGCTTAAGGGGGGGAGAGACC.

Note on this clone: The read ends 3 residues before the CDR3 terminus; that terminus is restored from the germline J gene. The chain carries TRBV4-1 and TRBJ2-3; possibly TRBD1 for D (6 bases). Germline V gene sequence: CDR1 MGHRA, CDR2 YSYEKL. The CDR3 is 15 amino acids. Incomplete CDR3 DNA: TGCGCCAGCAGCCAAGACCAGGGGCCCCAAGAGACG. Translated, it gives CASSQDQGPQET. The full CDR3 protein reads CASSQDQGPQETQYF.

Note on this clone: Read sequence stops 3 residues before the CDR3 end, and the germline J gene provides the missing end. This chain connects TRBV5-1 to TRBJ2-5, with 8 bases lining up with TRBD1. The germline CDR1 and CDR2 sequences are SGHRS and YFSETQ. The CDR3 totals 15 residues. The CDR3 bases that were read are TGCGCCAGCAGCCTATGGACAGGGAGCACAGATACC. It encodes CASSLWTGSTDT. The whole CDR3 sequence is CASSLWTGSTDTQYF.

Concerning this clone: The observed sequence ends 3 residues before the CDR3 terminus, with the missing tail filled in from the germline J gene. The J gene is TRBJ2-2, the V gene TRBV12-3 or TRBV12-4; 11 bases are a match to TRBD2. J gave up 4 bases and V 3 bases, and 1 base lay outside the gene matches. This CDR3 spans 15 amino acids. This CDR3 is CASSFGTSGTGELFF. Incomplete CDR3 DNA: TGTGCCAGCAGTTTTGGGACTAGCGGCACCGGGGAG.

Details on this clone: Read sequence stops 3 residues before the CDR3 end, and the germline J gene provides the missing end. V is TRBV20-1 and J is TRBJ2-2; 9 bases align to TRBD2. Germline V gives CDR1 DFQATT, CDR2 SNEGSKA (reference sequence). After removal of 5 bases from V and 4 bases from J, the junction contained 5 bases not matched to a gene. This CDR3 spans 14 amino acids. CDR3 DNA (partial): TGCAGTGCTGAAGCGGGGGGCGGCACCGGGGAG. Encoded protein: CSAEAGGGTGE. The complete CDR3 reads CSAEAGGGTGELFF.

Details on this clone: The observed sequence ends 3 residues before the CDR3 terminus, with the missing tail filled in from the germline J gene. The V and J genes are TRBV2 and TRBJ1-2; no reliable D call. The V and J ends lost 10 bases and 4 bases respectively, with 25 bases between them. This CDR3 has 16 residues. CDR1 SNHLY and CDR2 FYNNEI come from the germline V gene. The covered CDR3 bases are TGTGCCAACTCGCGGGCTTGGGGTGAGGGTGTCTATGGC. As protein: CANSRAWGEGVYG. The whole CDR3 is CANSRAWGEGVYGYTF.

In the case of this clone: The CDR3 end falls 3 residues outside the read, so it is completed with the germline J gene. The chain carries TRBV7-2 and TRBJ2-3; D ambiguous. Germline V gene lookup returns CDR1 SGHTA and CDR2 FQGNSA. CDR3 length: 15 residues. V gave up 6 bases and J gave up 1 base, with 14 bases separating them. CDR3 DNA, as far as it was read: TGTGCCAGCAGAATCGCCCCCACTGGCACAGATACG. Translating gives CASRIAPTGTDT. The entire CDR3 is CASRIAPTGTDTQYF.

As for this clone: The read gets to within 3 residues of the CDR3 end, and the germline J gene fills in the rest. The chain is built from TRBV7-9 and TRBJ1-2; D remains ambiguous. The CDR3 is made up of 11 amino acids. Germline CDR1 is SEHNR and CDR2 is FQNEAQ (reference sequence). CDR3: CASSLAYDYTF. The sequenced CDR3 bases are TGTGCCAGCAGCTTAGCCTACGAC.

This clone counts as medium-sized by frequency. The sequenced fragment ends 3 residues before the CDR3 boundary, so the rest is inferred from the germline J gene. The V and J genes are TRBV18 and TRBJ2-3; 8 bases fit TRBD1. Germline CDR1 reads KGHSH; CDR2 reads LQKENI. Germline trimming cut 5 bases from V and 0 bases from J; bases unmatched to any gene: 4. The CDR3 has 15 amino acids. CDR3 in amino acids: CASSTTGGSTDTQYF. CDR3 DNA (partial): TGTGCCAGCTCAACTACAGGGGGAAGCACAGATACG. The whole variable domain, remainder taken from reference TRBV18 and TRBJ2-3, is NAGVMQNPRHLVRRRGQEARLRCSPMKGHSHVYWYRQLPEEGLKFMVYLQKENIIDESGMPKERFSAEFPKEGPSILRIQQVVRGDSAAYFCASSTTGGSTDTQYFGPGTRLTVL.

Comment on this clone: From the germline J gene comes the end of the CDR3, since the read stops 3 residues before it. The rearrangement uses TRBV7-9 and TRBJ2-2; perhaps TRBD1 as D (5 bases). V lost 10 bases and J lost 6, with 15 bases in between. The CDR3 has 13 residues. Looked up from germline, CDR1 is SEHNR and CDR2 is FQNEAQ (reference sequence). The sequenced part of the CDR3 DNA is TGTGCCACCCCCCAGGGATCGGCCGGGGAG. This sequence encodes CATPQGSAGE. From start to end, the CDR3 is CATPQGSAGELFF. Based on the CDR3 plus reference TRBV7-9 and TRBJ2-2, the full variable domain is DTGVSQNPRHKITKRGQNVTFRCDPISEHNRLYWYRQTLGQGPEFLTYFQNEAQLEKSRLLSDRFSAERPKGSFSTLEIQRTEQGDSAMYLCATPQGSAGELFFGEGSRLTVL.

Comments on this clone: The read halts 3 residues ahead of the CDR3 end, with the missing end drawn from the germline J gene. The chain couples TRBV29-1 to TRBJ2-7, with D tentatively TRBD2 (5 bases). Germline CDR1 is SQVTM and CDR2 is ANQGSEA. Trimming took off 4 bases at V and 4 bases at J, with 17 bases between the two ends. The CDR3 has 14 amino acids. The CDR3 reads CSVVERPELYEQYF. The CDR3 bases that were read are TGCAGCGTTGTCGAGCGGCCGGAACTTTACGAG.

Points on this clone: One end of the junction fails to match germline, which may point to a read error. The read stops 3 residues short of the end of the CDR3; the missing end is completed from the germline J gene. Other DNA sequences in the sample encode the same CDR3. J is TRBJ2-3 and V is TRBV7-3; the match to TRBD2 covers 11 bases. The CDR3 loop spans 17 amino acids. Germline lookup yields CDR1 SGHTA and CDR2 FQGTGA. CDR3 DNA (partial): TGTGCCAGCAGCCTTACTCGACTAGCGGGGATCACAGACACG. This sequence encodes CASSLTRLAGITDT. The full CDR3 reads CASSLTRLAGITDTQYF.

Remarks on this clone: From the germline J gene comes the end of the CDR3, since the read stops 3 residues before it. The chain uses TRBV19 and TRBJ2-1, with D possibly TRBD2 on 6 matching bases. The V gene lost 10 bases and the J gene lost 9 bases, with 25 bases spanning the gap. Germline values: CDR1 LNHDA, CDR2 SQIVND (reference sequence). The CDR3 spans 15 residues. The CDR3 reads CATQRTGLLGSEQFF. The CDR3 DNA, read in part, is TGTGCCACCCAAAGAACGGGACTGCTAGGTAGTGAG.